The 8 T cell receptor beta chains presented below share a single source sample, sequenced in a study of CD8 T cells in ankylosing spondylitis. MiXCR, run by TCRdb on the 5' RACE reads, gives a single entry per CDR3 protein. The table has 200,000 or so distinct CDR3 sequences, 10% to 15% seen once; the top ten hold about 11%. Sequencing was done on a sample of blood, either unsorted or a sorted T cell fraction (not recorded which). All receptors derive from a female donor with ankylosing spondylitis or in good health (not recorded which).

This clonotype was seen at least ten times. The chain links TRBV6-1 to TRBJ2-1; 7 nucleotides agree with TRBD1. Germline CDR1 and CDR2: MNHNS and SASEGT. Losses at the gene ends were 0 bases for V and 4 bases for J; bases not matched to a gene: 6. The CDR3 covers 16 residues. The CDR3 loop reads CASSEAEGADYNEQFF. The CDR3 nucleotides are TGTGCCAGCAGTGAAGCAGAGGGGGCCGATTACAATGAGCAGTTCTTC.

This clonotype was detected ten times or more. The CDR3 DNA sequence: TGCAGCGGGGAGCGGGAGAACACTGAAGCTTTCTTT. Translating it yields CSGERENTEAFF. The chain combines TRBV29-1 with TRBJ1-1; D is uncertain. V was cut by 7 bases and J by 1 base, with 10 bases left in between. The CDR3 is 12 amino acids. The germline CDR1 and CDR2 sequences are SQVTM and ANQGSEA. The full variable domain, with the rest looked up from reference TRBV29-1 and TRBJ1-1, is SAVISQKPSRDICQRGTSLTIQCQVDSQVTMMFWYRQQPGQSLTLIATANQGSEATYESGFVIDKFPISRPNLTFSTLTVSNMSPEDSSIYLCSGERENTEAFFGQGTRLTVV.

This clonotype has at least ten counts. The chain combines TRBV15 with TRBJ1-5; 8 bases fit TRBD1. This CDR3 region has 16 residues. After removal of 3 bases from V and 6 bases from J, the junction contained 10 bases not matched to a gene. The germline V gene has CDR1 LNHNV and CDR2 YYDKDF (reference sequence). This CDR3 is CATSRGDRGYGQPQHF. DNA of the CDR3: TGTGCCACCAGCAGGGGAGACAGGGGATACGGTCAGCCCCAGCATTTT.

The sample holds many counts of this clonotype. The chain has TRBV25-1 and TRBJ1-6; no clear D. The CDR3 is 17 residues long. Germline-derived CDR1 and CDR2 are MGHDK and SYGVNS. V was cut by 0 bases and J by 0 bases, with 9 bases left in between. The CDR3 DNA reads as TGTGCCAGCAGTGAATATGGCAGGAGCTCCTATAATTCACCCCTCCACTTT. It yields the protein CASSEYGRSSYNSPLHF.

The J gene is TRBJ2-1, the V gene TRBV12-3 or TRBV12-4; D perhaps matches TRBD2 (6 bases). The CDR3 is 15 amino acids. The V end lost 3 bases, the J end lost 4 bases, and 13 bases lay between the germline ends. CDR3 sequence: CASSLSGLQYNEQFF. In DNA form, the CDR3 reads TGTGCCAGCAGTTTGAGCGGGCTCCAGTACAATGAGCAGTTCTTC.

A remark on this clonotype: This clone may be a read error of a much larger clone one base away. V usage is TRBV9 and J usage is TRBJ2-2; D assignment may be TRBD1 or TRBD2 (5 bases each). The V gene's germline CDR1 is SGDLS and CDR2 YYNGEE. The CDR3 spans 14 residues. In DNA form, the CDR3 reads TGTGCCAGCAGCCCCTCAGGGTATACCGGGAAGCTGTTTTTT. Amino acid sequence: CASSPSGYTGKLFF.

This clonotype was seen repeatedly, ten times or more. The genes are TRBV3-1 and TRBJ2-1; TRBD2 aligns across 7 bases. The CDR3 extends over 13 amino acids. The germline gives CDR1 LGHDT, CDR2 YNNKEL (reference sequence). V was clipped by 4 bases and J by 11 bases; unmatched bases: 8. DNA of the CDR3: TGTGCCAGCAGCCCAAGCGGGGCGGGAAAGCAGTTCTTC. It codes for CASSPSGAGKQFF.

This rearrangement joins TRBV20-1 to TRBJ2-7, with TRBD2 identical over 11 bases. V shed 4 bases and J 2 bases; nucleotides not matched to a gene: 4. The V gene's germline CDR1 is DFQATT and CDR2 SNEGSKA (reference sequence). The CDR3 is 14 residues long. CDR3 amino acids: CSATVTSGAYEQYF. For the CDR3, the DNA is TGCAGTGCTACGGTGACTAGCGGGGCCTACGAGCAGTACTTC.